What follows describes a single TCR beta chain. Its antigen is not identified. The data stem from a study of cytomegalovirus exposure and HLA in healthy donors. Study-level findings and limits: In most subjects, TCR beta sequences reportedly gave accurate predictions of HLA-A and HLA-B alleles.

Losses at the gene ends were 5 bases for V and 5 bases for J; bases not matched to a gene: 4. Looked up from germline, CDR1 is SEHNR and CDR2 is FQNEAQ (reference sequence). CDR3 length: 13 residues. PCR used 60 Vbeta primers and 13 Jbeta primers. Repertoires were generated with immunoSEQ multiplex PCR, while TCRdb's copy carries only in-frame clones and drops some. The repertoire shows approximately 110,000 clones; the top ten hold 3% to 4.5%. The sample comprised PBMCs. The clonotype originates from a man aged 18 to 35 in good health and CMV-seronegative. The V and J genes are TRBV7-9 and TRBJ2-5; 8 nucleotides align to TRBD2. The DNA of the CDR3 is TGTGCCAGCAGCACGGGAGGGCGGGAGACCCAGTACTTC. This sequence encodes CASSTGGRETQYF. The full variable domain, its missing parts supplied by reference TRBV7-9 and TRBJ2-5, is DTGVSQNPRHKITKRGQNVTFRCDPISEHNRLYWYRQTLGQGPEFLTYFQNEAQLEKSRLLSDRFSAERPKGSFSTLEIQRTEQGDSAMYLCASSTGGRETQYFGPGTRLLVL.